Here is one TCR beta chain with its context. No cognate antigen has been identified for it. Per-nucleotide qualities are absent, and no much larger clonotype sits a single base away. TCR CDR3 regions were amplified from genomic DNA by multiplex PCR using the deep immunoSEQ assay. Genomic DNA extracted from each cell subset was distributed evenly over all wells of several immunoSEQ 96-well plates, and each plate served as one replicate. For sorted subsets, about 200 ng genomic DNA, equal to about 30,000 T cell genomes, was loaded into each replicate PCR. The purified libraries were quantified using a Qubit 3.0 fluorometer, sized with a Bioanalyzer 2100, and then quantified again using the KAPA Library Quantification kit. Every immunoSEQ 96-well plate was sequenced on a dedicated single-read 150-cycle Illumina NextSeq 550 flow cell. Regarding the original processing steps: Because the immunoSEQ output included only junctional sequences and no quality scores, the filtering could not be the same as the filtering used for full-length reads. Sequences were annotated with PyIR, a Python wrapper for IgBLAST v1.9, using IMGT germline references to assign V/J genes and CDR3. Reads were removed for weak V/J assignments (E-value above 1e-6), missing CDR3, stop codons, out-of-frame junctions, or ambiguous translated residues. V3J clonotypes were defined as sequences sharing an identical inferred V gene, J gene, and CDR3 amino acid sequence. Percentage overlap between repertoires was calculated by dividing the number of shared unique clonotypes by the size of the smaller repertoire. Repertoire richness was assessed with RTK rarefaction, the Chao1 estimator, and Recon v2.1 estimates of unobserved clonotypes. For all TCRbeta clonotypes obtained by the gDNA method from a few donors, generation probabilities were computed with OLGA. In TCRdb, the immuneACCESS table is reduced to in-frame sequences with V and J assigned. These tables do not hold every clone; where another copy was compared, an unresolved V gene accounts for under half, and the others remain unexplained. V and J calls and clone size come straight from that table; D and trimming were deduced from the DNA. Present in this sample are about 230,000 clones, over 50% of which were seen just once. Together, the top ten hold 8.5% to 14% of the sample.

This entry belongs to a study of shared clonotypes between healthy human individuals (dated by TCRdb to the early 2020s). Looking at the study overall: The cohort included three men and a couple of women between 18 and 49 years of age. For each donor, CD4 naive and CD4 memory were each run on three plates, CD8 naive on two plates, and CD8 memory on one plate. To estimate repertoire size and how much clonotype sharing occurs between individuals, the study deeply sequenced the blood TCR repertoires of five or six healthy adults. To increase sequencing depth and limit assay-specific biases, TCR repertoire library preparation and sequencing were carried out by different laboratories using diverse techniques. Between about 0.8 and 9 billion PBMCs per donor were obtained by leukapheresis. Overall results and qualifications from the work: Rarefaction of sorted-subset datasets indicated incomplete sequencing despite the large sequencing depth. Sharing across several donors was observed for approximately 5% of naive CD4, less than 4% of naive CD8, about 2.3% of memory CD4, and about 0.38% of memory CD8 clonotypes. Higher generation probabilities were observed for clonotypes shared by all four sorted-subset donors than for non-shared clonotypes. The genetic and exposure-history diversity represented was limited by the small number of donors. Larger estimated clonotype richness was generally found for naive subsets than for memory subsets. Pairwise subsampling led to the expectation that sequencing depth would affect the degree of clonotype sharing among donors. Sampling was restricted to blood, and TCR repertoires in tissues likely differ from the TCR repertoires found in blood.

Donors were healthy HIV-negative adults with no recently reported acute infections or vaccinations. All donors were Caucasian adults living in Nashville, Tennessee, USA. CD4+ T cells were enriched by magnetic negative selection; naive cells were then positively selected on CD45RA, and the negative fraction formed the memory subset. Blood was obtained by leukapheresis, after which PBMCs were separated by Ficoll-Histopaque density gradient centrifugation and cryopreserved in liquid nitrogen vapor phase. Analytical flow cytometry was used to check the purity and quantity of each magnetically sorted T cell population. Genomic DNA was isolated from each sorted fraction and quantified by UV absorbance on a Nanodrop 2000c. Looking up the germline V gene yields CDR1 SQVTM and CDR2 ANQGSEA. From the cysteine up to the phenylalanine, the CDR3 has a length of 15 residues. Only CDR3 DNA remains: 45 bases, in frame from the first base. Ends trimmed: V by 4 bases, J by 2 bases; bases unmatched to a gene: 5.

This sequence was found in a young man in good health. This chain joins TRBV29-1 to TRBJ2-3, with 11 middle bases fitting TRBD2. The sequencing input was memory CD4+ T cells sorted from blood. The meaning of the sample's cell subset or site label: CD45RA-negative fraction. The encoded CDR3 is CSVVSGGGFTDTQYF. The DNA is TGCAGCGTTGTTAGCGGGGGGGGATTCACAGATACGCAGTATTTT.